This is a list of T cell receptor beta chains from one sample in a study of OX40 agonist ivuxolimab in advanced cancers. Clones were sequenced by immunoSEQ multiplex PCR, and TCRdb holds only the in-frame ones, with some missing. This sample has roughly 70,000 clones, with 88% found just once. Sequenced material: CD4+ or CD8+ T cells sorted from blood, taken in a trial of the OX40 agonist ivuxolimab. The receptors originated from an adult with an advanced solid tumor such as melanoma, head and neck, liver or kidney cancer. Both conserved end residues are part of each CDR3. Fields, in order: J gene, V gene, CDR3 protein.

j_call: TRBJ1-5
v_call: TRBV6-5
cdr3_aa: CASSRTENQPQHF

j_call: TRBJ1-1
v_call: TRBV11-1
cdr3_aa: CASSRALTAGAFF

j_call: TRBJ2-7
v_call: TRBV30
cdr3_aa: CAWNRGLSYEQYF

j_call: TRBJ2-7
v_call: TRBV29-1
cdr3_aa: CSVGAGHNSYEQYF

j_call: TRBJ2-4
v_call: TRBV5-1
cdr3_aa: CASSYTGTLAKNIQYF

j_call: TRBJ2-7
v_call: TRBV4-1
cdr3_aa: CASSQGTVGLYEQYF

j_call: TRBJ1-2
v_call: TRBV5-6
cdr3_aa: CASFFGQGFYGYTF

j_call: TRBJ2-7
v_call: TRBV25-1
cdr3_aa: CASSDPIRGIEQYF

j_call: TRBJ2-3
v_call: TRBV2
cdr3_aa: CASRRDRGSDTQYF

j_call: TRBJ1-6
v_call: TRBV10-2
cdr3_aa: CASSGQNSPLHF

j_call: TRBJ1-4
v_call: TRBV5-1
cdr3_aa: CASSLAGGGYEKLFF